This T cell receptor beta chain was identified in a study of regulatory T cells in long-lasting Graves disease. As for the study in general: Graves' patients diagnosed newly had used antithyroid drugs under 3 months.

Per the germline V gene, CDR1 is KGHDR and CDR2 is SFDVKD. The CDR3 consists of 18 residues. V shed 5 bases and J 5 bases; nucleotides not matched to a gene: 12. General study findings and limits: TRBV28, TRBJ1-2 and TRBJ2-5 were segments that persistent disease favored.

Time point denoted: newly diagnosed GD, antithyroid drugs for less than 3 months. With RNA extracted from PBMCs as input, the TCR library was made. Graves' disease diagnoses followed American Thyroid Association guidelines. To make TCR beta libraries, researchers used iRepertoire HTBI primers and Arm-PCR of CDR3 regions. In the authors' methods: Overall, samples carried 60 to 65 TRBV and 13 to 15 TRBJ segments. TCRdb re-derived calls from the multiplex PCR reads in MiXCR, one entry per CDR3 protein. The authors' filters were not applied to this entry. Here the sample spans 200,000 to 250,000 distinct CDR3 sequences, just over 20% being singletons. To note about this clonotype: The antigen is not known.

The receptor was derived from a female donor with Graves disease. V usage is TRBV24-1 and J usage is TRBJ2-5, with 14 bases lining up with TRBD2. Sequencing was performed on peripheral blood mononuclear cells (PBMCs), taken at new diagnosis, from a patient treated with antithyroid drugs. CDR3 sequence: CATSGRGLAGVLSETQYF. CDR3 coding DNA: TGTGCCACCAGTGGGCGGGGACTAGCGGGGGTGTTATCGGAGACCCAGTACTTC.